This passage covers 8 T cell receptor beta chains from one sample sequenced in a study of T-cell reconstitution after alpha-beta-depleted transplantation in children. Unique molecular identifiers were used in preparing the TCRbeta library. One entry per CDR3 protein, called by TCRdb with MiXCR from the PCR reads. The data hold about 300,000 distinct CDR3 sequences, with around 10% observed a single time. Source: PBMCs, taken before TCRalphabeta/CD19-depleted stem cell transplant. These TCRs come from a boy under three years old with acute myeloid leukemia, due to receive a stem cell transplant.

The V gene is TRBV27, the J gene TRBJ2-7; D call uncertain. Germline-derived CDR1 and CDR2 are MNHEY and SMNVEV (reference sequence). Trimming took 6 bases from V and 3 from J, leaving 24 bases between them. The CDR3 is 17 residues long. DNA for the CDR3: TGTGCCAGCAGCCCCAAGTGGGGATCCCCCGACATCTACGAGCAGTACTTC. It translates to CASSPKWGSPDIYEQYF.

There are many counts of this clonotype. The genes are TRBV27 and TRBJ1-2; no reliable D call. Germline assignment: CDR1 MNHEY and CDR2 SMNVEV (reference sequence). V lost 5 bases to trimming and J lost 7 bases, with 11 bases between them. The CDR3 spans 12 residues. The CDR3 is CASSPHILGYTF. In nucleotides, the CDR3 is TGTGCCAGCAGTCCCCACATACTTGGCTACACCTTC.

In DNA form, the CDR3 reads TGTGCCAGCAGTTACGGGGACAGGAGGACTGAAGCTTTCTTT. Its translation is CASSYGDRRTEAFF. The chain combines TRBV6-5 with TRBJ1-1; TRBD1 matches 8 bases. V dropped 2 bases and J dropped 5; count of bases not matched to a gene: 4. CDR3 size: 14 residues. CDR1 MNHEY and CDR2 SVGAGI come from the germline V gene.

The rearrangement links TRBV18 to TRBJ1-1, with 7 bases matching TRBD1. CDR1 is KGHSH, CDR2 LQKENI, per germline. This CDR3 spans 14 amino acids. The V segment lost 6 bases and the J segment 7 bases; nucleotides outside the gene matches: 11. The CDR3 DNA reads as TGTGCCAGCTCGGAACAAAGGGGGCGAGGTGAAGCTTTCTTT. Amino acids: CASSEQRGRGEAFF.

CDR3 sequence (DNA): TGTGCCAGCAGACCCCTCGGGGTTCAATTCTACGAGCAGTACTTC. Protein product: CASRPLGVQFYEQYF. V is TRBV6-1 and J is TRBJ2-7; tentative D call: TRBD2 (5 bases). CDR1 is MNHNS and CDR2 is SASEGT in the germline V gene. The CDR3 length is 15 residues. Trimming cost V 6 bases and J 3 bases, with 18 bases left between them.

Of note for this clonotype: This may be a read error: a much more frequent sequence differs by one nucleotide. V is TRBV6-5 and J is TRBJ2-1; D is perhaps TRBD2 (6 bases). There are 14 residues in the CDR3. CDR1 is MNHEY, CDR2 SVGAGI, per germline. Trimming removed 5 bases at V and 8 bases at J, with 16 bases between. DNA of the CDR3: TGTGCCAGCAGTCACGTCGGGGCTAGCGATGAGCAGTTCTTC. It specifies CASSHVGASDEQFF.

The CDR3 bases are TGCGCCAGCAGTCGAACGACTAGATACGAGCAGTACTTC. Translation gives CASSRTTRYEQYF. The V gene is TRBV5-1, the J gene TRBJ2-7, with D tentatively TRBD2 (6 bases). Germline V lookup: CDR1 SGHRS, CDR2 YFSETQ. V dropped 5 bases and J dropped 4 bases, with 13 bases sitting between them. This CDR3 has 13 residues.

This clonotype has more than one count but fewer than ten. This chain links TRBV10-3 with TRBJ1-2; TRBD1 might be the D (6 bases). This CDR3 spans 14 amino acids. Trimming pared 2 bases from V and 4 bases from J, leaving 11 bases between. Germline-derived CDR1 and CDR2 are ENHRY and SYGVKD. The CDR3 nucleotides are TGTGCCATCAGTGAGCGGGACACCTCCTATGGCTACACCTTC. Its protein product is CAISERDTSYGYTF.